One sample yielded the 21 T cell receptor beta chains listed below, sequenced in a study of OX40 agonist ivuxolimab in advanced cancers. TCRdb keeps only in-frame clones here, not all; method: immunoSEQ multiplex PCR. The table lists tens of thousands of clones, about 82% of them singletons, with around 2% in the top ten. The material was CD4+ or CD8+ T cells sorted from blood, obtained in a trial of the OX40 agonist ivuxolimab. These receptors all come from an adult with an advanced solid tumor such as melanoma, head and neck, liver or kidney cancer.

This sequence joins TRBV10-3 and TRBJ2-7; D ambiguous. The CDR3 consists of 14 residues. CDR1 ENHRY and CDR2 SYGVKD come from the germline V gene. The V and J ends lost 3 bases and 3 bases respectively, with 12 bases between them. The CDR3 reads CAISESDYYYEQYF. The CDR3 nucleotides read TGTGCCATCAGTGAATCCGATTATTACTACGAGCAGTACTTC.

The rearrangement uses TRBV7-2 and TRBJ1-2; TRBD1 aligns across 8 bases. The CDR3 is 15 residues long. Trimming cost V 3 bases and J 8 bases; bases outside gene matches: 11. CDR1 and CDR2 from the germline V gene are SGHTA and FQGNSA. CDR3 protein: CASSFRDRPMVGYTF. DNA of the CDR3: TGTGCCAGCAGCTTTAGGGACAGGCCTATGGTGGGCTACACCTTC.

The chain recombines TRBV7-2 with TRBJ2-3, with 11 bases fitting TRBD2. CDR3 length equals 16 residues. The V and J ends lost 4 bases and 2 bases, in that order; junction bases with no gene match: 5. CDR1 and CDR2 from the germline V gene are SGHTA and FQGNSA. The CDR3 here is CASSSLAGGSTDTQYF. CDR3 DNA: TGTGCCAGCAGCTCTCTAGCGGGGGGTTCCACAGATACGCAGTATTTT.

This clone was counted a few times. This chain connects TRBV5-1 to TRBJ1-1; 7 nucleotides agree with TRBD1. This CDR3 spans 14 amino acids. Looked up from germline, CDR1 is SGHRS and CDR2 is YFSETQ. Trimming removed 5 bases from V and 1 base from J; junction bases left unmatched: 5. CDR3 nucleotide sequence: TGCGCCAGCAGACAGGGACAGCAGAACACTGAAGCTTTCTTT. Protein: CASRQGQQNTEAFF.

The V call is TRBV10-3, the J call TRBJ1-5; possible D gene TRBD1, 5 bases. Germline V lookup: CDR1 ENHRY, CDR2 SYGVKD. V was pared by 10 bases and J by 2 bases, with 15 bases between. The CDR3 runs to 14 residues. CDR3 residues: CATQEQAGNQPQHF. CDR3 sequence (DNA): TGTGCCACCCAGGAACAGGCGGGCAATCAGCCCCAGCATTTT.

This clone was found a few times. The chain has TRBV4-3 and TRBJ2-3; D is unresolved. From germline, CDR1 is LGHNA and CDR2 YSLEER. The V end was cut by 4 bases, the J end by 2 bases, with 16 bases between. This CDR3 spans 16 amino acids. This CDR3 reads CASSPMMGSPTDTQYF. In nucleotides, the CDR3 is TGCGCCAGCAGCCCAATGATGGGCTCTCCCACAGATACGCAGTATTTT.

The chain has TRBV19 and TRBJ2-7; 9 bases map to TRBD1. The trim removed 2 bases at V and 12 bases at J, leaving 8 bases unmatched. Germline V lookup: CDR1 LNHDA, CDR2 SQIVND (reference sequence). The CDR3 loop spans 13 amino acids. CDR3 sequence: CASSISGQGVRYF. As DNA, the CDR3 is TGTGCCAGTAGTATATCGGGACAGGGAGTTCGGTACTTC.

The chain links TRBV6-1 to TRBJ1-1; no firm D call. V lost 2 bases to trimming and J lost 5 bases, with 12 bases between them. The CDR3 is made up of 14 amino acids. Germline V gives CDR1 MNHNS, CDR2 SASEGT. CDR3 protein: CASSERYSGTEAFF. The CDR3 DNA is TGTGCCAGCAGTGAAAGGTATAGCGGGACTGAAGCTTTCTTT.

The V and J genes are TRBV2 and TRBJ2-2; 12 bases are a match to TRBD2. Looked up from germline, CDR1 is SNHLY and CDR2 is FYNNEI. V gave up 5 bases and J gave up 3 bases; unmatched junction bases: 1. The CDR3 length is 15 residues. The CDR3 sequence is CASSLAGGHTGELFF. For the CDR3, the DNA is TGTGCCAGCAGTCTAGCGGGAGGGCACACCGGGGAGCTGTTTTTT. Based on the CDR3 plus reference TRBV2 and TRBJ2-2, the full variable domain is EPEVTQTPSHQVTQMGQEVILRCVPISNHLYFYWYRQILGQKVEFLVSFYNNEISEKSEIFDDQFSVERPDGSNFTLKIRSTKLEDSAMYFCASSLAGGHTGELFFGEGSRLTVL.

The CDR3, as DNA: TGTGCCAGAAGCCGCGGCAGAAACGGAAGCCTCGCCAAAAACATTCAGTACTTC. Its protein product is CARSRGRNGSLAKNIQYF. The J gene is TRBJ2-4, the V gene TRBV5-3; D is unresolved. TRBV5-3 is sorted into the ORF group, with uncertain function. The CDR3 runs to 18 residues. V lost 4 bases and J 1 base, leaving 21 bases between the germline ends.

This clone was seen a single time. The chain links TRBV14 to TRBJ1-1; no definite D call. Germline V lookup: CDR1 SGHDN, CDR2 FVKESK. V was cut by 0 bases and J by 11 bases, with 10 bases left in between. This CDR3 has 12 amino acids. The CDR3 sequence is CASSQDWQGAFF. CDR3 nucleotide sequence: TGTGCCAGCAGCCAAGATTGGCAAGGGGCTTTCTTT.

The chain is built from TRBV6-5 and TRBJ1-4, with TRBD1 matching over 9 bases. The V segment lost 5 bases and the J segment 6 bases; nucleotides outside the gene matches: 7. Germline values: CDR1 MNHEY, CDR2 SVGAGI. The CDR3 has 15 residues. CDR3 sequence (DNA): TGTGCCAGCAGTCGCCACGGGACAGGGTATGAAAAACTGTTTTTT. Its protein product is CASSRHGTGYEKLFF.

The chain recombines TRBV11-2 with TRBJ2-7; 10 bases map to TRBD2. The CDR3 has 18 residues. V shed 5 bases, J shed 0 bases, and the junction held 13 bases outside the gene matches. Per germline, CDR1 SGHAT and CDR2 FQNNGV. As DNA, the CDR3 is TGTGCCAGCAGCGCCAGACCCGGGACTAGCGTTTCCTCCTACGAGCAGTACTTC. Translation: CASSARPGTSVSSYEQYF.

The CDR3 nucleotides read TGTGCCAGCAGTTCCGGGACGGGCGAAAAACTGTTTTTT. Translation gives CASSSGTGEKLFF. J is TRBJ1-4 and V is TRBV25-1; D might be TRBD1 (5 bases). Germline lookup yields CDR1 MGHDK and CDR2 SYGVNS. V was pared by 5 bases and J by 8 bases, with 12 bases between. The CDR3 runs to 13 residues.

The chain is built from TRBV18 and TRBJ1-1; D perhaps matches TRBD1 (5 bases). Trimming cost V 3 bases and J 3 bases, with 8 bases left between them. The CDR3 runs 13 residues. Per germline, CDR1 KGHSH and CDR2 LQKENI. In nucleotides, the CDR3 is TGTGCCAGCTCACCCGCGGGGGACACTGAAGCTTTCTTT. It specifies CASSPAGDTEAFF.

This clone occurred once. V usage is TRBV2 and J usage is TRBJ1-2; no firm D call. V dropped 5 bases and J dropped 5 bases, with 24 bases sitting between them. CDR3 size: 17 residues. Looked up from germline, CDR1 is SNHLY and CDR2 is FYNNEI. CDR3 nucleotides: TGTGCCAGCAGTCGGTCCCGGGCCGCCCAGGATCCTTATGGCTACACCTTC. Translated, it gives CASSRSRAAQDPYGYTF.

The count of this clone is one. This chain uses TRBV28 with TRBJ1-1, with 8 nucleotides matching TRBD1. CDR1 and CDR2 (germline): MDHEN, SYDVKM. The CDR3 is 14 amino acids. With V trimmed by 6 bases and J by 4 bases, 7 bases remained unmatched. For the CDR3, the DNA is TGTGCCAGCAGACCTCAGGGGGCCGGCACTGAAGCTTTCTTT. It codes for CASRPQGAGTEAFF.

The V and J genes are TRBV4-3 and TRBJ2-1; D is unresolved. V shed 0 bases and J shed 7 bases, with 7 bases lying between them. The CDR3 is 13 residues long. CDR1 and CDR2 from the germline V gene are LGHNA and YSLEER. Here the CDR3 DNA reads TGCGCCAGCAGCCAAGACTTCGGGAATGAGCAGTTCTTC. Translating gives CASSQDFGNEQFF.

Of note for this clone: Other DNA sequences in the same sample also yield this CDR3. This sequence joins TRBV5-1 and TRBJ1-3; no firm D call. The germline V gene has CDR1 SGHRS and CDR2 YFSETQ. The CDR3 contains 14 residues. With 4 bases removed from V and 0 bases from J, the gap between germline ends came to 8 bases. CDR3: CASSPDGSGNTIYF. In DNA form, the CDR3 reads TGCGCCAGCAGCCCCGACGGCTCTGGAAACACCATATATTTT.

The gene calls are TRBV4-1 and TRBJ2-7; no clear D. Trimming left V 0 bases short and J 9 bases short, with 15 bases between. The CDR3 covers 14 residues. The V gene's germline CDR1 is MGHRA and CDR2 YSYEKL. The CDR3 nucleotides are TGCGCCAGCAGCCAAGATCTCAGCCTCGCCCGGCAGTACTTC. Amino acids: CASSQDLSLARQYF.

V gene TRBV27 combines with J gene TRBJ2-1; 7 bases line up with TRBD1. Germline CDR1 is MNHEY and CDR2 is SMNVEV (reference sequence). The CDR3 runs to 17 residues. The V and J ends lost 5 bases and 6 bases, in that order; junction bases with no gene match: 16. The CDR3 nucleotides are TGTGCCAGCAGTCCCTGGCATGGACAGGCGGACGCCAATGAGCAGTTCTTC. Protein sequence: CASSPWHGQADANEQFF.